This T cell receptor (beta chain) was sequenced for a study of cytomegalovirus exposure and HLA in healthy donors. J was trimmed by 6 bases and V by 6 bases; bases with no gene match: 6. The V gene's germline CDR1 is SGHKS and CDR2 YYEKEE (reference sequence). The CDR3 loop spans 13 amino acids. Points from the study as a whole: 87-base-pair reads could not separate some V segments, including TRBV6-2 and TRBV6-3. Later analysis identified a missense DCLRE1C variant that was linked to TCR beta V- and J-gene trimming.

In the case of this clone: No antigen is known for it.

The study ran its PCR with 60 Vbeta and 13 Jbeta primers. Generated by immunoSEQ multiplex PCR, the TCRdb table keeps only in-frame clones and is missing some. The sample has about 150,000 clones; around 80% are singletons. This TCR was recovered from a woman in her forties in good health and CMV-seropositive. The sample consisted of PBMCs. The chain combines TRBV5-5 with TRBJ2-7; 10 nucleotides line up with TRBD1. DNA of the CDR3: TGTGCCAGCACTACGGGACAGGGGATCGAGCAGTACTTC. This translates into CASTTGQGIEQYF.